Listed below are T cell receptor beta chains from one sample, sequenced in a study of T-cell reconstitution after alpha-beta-depleted transplantation in children. One entry per CDR3 protein, called by TCRdb with MiXCR from the PCR reads. The data show approximately 400,000 distinct CDR3 sequences, around 9.9% seen once. Sequencing was performed on PBMCs from the stem cell graft donor, taken from the stem cell graft. The receptor source for this set is a human donor who donated a stem cell graft to a child with acute myeloid leukemia. Each CDR3 is given with its conserved first and last residue. D genes are given only for firm matches. Rows give clone size only sometimes, using once, few, many, or a class for an expanded clone.

J,size,V,D,DNA,CDR3
TRBJ1-6,many,TRBV5-1,TRBD1,TGCGCCAGCAGCGACGGGACAGGGGGCGTCCTCTCGCTTTCACCCCTCCACTTT,CASSDGTGGVLSLSPLHF
TRBJ2-2,NA,TRBV3-1,NA,TGTGCCGGGAGGGACACCTCCACCGGGGAGCTGTTTTTT,CAGRDTSTGELFF
TRBJ2-5,NA,TRBV4-2,TRBD2,TGTGCCAGCAGCCAAGCTCGAGCGGGAGGGCGGGAGACCCAGTACTTC,CASSQARAGGRETQYF
TRBJ2-2,few,TRBV10-3,NA,TGTGCCATCAGGGCTAGCACTAACACCGGGGAGCTGTTTTTT,CAIRASTNTGELFF
TRBJ2-3,few,TRBV11-1,TRBD2,TGTGCCAGCAGCACCACGACCCCGGCCCTAGCGGTGCGGGATACGCAGTATTTT,CASSTTTPALAVRDTQYF
TRBJ1-1,NA,TRBV6-1,NA,TGTGCCAGCAGCCCATACAGGATGAACACTGAAGCTTTCTTT,CASSPYRMNTEAFF
TRBJ1-2,NA,TRBV7-9,NA,TGTGCCAGCAGCCCCTCCGGTCAGATCTATGGCTACACCTTC,CASSPSGQIYGYTF
TRBJ2-2,many,TRBV12-3/TRBV12-4,TRBD1,TGTGCCAGCAGCCCTTTGGGGACAGAGAACACCGGGGAGCTGTTTTTT,CASSPLGTENTGELFF
TRBJ2-3,few,TRBV5-1,NA,TGCGCCTCCCGTGGAGGTGTGGGGGATACGCAGTATTTT,CASRGGVGDTQYF
TRBJ2-1,many,TRBV29-1,TRBD2,TGCAGCGTTGAAATCGGGAGGGTAAGATACAATGAGCAGTTCTTC,CSVEIGRVRYNEQFF
TRBJ2-3,few,TRBV19,NA,TGTGCCAGTAGTATAGACGGGGGGCCCCTCACAGATACGCAGTATTTT,CASSIDGGPLTDTQYF
TRBJ2-7,many,TRBV12-5,NA,TGTGCTAGTGGTTTGGGCCACAACCTTTACGAGCAGTACTTC,CASGLGHNLYEQYF
TRBJ2-2,few,TRBV12-3/TRBV12-4,TRBD2,TGTGCCAGCAGTCCCGGGACTAGCGGGGGCTACACCGGGGAGCTGTTTTTT,CASSPGTSGGYTGELFF
TRBJ2-1,few,TRBV5-1,NA,TGCGCCAGCAGCTTGGATCCTAGTCGCCACAATGAGCAGTTCTTC,CASSLDPSRHNEQFF
TRBJ2-3,many,TRBV7-6,NA,TGTGCCAGCAGCTGGACTACTAGCACAGATACGCAGTATTTT,CASSWTTSTDTQYF
TRBJ2-7,many,TRBV20-1,TRBD2,TGCAGTGCTAGTGCCAACCTATTAGCGGGCGTCAGCTCCTACGAGCAGTACTTC,CSASANLLAGVSSYEQYF
TRBJ2-5,NA,TRBV5-1,NA,TGCGCCAGCAGCCCCAATACAGGCGGAGAGACCCAGTACTTC,CASSPNTGGETQYF
TRBJ2-1,few,TRBV7-8,TRBD2,TGTGCCAGCACGAGGGTAATAGCGGGAGCGATCTTGACTGAGCAGTTCTTC,CASTRVIAGAILTEQFF
TRBJ2-1,few,TRBV20-1,TRBD2,TGCAGTGCCGAGCGGGAGGGATACAATGAGCAGTTCTTC,CSAEREGYNEQFF
TRBJ2-5,few,TRBV11-2,NA,TGTGCCAGCAGCCCCCTGGCAATGCAAGAGACCCAGTACTTC,CASSPLAMQETQYF
TRBJ2-2,many,TRBV20-1,TRBD1,TGCAGTGCTAGACCTGCAGGGGGTCGAGACACCGGGGAGCTGTTTTTT,CSARPAGGRDTGELFF
TRBJ2-1,NA,TRBV5-1,NA,TGCGCCAGCAGCTTCGGGGGAGAGGGGAGGCCTACCTACAATGAGCAGTTCTTC,CASSFGGEGRPTYNEQFF